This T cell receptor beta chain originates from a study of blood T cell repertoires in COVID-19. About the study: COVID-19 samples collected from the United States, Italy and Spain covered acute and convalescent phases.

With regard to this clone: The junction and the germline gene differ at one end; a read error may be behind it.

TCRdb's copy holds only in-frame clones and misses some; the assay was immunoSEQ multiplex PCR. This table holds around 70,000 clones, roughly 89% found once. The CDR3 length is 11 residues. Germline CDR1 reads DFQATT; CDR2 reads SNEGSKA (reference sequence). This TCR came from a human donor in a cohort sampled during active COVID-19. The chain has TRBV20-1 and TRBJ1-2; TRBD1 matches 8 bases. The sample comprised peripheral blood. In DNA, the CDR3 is TGCAGTGCTAGAGCCCCGGACAGGGCCTCGTTC. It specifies CSARAPDRASF.